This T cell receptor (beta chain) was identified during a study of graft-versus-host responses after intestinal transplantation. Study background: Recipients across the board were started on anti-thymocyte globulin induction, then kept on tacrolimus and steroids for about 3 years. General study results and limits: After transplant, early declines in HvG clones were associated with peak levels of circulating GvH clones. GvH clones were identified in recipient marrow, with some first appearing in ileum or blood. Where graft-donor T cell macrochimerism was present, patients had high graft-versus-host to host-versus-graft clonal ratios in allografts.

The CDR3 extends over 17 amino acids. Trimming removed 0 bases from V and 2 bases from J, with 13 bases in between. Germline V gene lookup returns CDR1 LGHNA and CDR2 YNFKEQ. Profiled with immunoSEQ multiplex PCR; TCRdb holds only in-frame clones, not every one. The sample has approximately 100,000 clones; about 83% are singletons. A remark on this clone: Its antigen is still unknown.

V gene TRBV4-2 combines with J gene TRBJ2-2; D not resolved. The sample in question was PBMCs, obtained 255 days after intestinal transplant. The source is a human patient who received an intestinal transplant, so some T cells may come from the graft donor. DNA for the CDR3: TGTGCCAGCAGCCAAGACGACGGCGGCTCCAACACCGGGGAGCTGTTTTTT. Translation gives CASSQDDGGSNTGELFF.